What follows are 4 T cell receptor beta chains derived from one specimen sequenced in a study of blood T cell repertoires in COVID-19. Data came from immunoSEQ multiplex PCR; TCRdb stores just in-frame clones and leaves some out. The sample shows approximately 180,000 clones, around 87% of them seen only once. The sample taken for sequencing was peripheral blood. The receptors shown here come from a woman aged 70-85 years with COVID-19, enrolled during active disease.

The chain couples TRBV7-9 to TRBJ2-3; possibly TRBD2 for D (6 bases). Per germline, CDR1 SEHNR and CDR2 FQNEAQ (reference sequence). Trimming took off 6 bases at V and 1 base at J, with 11 bases between the two ends. There are 14 residues in the CDR3. In DNA, the CDR3 is TGTGCCAGCAGTCTAACGGGGGGCACAGATACGCAGTATTTT. It encodes CASSLTGGTDTQYF.

The rearrangement uses TRBV3-1 (or the pseudogene TRBV3-2) and TRBJ1-1; 7 bases align to TRBD1. The CDR3 consists of 16 residues. Germline V lookup: CDR1 LGHDT, CDR2 YNNKEL (reference sequence). After removal of 7 bases from V and 0 bases from J, the junction contained 11 bases not matched to a gene. The CDR3 spells CASTQGGSGMNTEAFF. The CDR3 DNA is TGTGCCAGCACCCAGGGGGGTTCTGGCATGAACACTGAAGCTTTCTTT.

This chain uses TRBV19 with TRBJ1-4; D is unresolved. Trimming stripped 8 bases from V and 7 bases from J, with 17 bases between. The germline V gene has CDR1 LNHDA and CDR2 SQIVND (reference sequence). This CDR3 is built from 14 residues. The CDR3 protein is CASSQSHPGEKLFF. Here the CDR3 DNA reads TGTGCCAGTTCCCAATCCCACCCGGGTGAAAAACTGTTTTTT.

This clone appeared once. J is TRBJ2-2 and V is TRBV25-1, with 10 bases identical to TRBD2. V shed 5 bases and J 5 bases; nucleotides not matched to a gene: 8. CDR3 length: 16 amino acids. Germline loops: CDR1 MGHDK, CDR2 SYGVNS. This CDR3 reads CASSRGTSVYTGELFF. The CDR3 DNA reads as TGTGCCAGCAGTAGGGGGACTAGCGTTTATACCGGGGAGCTGTTTTTT. The whole variable domain, remainder taken from reference TRBV25-1 and TRBJ2-2, is EADIYQTPRYLVIGTGKKITLECSQTMGHDKMYWYQQDPGMELHLIHYSYGVNSTEKGDLSSESTVSRIRTEHFPLTLESARPSHTSQYLCASSRGTSVYTGELFFGEGSRLTVL.